A single sample gave rise to the 3 T cell receptor beta chains below, sequenced in a study of T cells in Graves' hyperthyroidism and ophthalmopathy. RNA transcripts were the template for amplifying TCR beta CDR3 regions. First-round RT-PCR targeting the TCR CDR3 was performed with the HTBI primer set. TCRdb called the multiplex PCR reads again in MiXCR, with one record for every CDR3 protein. This sample has over 150,000 distinct CDR3 sequences, with 15% to 20% found just once. The sample consisted of blood. These receptors were obtained from a woman aged 50 to 60 with Graves' hyperthyroidism.

This clonotype was detected a few times. The rearrangement links TRBV18 to TRBJ2-1; the match to TRBD2 covers 7 bases. V gave up 2 bases and J gave up 3 bases; unmatched junction bases: 7. CDR3 length: 16 residues. Germline values: CDR1 KGHSH, CDR2 LQKENI. The CDR3 loop reads CASSPMGGNRYNEQFF. CDR3 nucleotides: TGTGCCAGCTCACCAATGGGGGGGAATCGCTACAATGAGCAGTTCTTC.

This clonotype was seen many times. An end of the junction differs from the germline gene, which may be a read error. The gene calls are TRBV19 and TRBJ2-6; 7 bases are a match to TRBD1. The germline gives CDR1 LNHDA, CDR2 SQIVND (reference sequence). This CDR3 is 16 amino acids long. CDR3 sequence (DNA): TGTGCCAGCAGCCGGGACAGCCTCTCTCGGGCCAACGTCCTGACTTTC. Translation: CASSRDSLSRANVLTF.

The sample holds many counts of this clonotype. The V call is TRBV6-1, the J call TRBJ1-1, with D perhaps matching TRBD1 (5 bases). Trimming took off 6 bases at V and 1 base at J, with 6 bases between the two ends. CDR1 MNHNS and CDR2 SASEGT come from the germline V gene. The CDR3 extends over 12 amino acids. This chain's CDR3 is CASRRGNTEAFF. CDR3 nucleotide sequence: TGTGCCAGCAGGAGGGGGAACACTGAAGCTTTCTTT.